What follows are 6 T cell receptor beta chains derived from one specimen sequenced in a study of CD8 T cells in ankylosing spondylitis. Study results and limitations: Seemingly distinctive of ankylosing spondylitis blood was a TCR beta motif formed by eight highly homologous variants.

TCRdb independently ran MiXCR on the 5' RACE reads; one entry per CDR3 protein. Among around 890,000 distinct CDR3 sequences listed, around 11% were seen once. No antigens are known for them. Sequencing was done on a sample of blood, either unsorted or a sorted T cell fraction (not recorded which). The receptor source for this set is a male donor with ankylosing spondylitis.

The chain joins TRBV20-1 to TRBJ2-3; a weak D match, TRBD1 (6 bases). The CDR3 loop spans 16 amino acids. The V end was cut by 3 bases, the J end by 4 bases, with 20 bases between. CDR1 is DFQATT and CDR2 is SNEGSKA in the germline V gene (reference sequence). The CDR3 nucleotides read TGCAGTGCTAGGGCGTGGGGCAGGGGTATCGCAGATACGCAGTATTTT. The encoded protein is CSARAWGRGIADTQYF.

This chain uses TRBV7-9 with TRBJ2-7, with TRBD1 as a possible D gene (7 bases). Germline loops: CDR1 SEHNR, CDR2 FQNEAQ (reference sequence). This CDR3 is 15 amino acids long. V gave up 5 bases and J gave up 2 bases, with 16 bases separating them. The CDR3 is CASSQTGRIPYEQYF. In DNA form, the CDR3 reads TGTGCCAGCAGCCAGACAGGGAGGATCCCCTACGAGCAGTACTTC.

There are many counts of this clonotype. This sequence joins TRBV24-1 and TRBJ2-2; no definite D call. CDR3 length: 15 amino acids. In germline, CDR1 is KGHDR, CDR2 SFDVKD. The V and J ends lost 3 bases and 4 bases respectively, with 11 bases between them. As DNA, the CDR3 is TGTGCCACCAGTGATCCGACGCCGGGCACCGGGGAGCTGTTTTTT. As protein: CATSDPTPGTGELFF.

The chain couples TRBV11-2 to TRBJ2-3, with D unresolved. V lost 4 bases and J 2 bases, leaving 16 bases between the germline ends. Germline V gene data show CDR1 as SGHAT and CDR2 as FQNNGV. The CDR3 runs to 16 residues. The CDR3 coding sequence is TGTGCCAGCAGCTCGCTACACGGTGGAGACACAGATACGCAGTATTTT. Its protein is CASSSLHGGDTDTQYF.

This chain connects TRBV7-9 to TRBJ2-1; perhaps TRBD1 as D (7 bases). The CDR3 covers 14 residues. Trimming took 6 bases from V and 9 from J, leaving 18 bases between them. CDR1 SEHNR and CDR2 FQNEAQ come from the germline V gene (reference sequence). CDR3 in amino acids: CASSLNRRGAEQFF. In DNA, the CDR3 is TGTGCCAGCAGTTTGAACCGCAGGGGGGCTGAGCAGTTCTTC.

The J gene is TRBJ1-1, the V gene TRBV6-5; 9 bases fit TRBD1. The V and J ends lost 6 bases and 4 bases, in that order; junction bases with no gene match: 12. The germline V gene has CDR1 MNHEY and CDR2 SVGAGI. This CDR3 region has 16 residues. The CDR3 reads CASSFTPGQGTTEAFF. For the CDR3, the DNA is TGTGCCAGCAGCTTTACTCCGGGACAGGGAACCACTGAAGCTTTCTTT.